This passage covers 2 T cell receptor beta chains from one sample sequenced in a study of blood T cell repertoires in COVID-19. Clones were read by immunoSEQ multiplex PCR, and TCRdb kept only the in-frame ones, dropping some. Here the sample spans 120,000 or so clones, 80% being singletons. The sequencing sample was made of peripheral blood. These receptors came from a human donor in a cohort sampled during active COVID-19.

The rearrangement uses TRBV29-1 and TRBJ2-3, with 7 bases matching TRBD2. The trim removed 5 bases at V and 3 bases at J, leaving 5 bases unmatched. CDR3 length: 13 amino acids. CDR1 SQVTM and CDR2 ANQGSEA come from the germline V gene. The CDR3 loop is CSVRAGVTDTQYF. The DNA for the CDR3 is TGCAGCGTTCGGGCGGGAGTGACAGATACGCAGTATTTT.

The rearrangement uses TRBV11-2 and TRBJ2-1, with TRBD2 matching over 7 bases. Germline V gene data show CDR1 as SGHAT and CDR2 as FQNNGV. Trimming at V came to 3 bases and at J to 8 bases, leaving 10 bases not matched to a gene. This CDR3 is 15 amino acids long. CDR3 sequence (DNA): TGTGCCAGCAGCTTGAGTTTACTAGCGAAGCATGAGCAGTTCTTC. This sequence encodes CASSLSLLAKHEQFF.